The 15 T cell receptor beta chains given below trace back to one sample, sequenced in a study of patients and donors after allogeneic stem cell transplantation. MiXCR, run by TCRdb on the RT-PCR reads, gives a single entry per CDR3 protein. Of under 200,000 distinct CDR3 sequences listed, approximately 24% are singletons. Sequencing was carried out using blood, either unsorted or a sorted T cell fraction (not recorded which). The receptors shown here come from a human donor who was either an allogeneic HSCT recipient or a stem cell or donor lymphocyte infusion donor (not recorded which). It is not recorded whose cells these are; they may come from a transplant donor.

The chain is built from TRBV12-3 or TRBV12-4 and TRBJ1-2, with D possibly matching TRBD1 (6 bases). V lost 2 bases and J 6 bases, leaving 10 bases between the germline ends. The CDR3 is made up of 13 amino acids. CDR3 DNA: TGTGCCAGCAGTTTAAAGGGGGAGGATGGCTACACCTTC. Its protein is CASSLKGEDGYTF.

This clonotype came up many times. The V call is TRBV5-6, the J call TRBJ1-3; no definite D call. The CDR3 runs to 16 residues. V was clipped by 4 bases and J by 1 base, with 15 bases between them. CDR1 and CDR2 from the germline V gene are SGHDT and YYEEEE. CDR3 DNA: TGTGCCAGCAGCCCAAAAGGACGGAAGTCTGGAAACACCATATATTTT. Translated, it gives CASSPKGRKSGNTIYF.

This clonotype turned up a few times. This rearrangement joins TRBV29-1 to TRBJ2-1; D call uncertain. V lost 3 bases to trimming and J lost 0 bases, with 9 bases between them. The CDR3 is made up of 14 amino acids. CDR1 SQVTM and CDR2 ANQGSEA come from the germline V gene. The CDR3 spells CSVERSRSYNEQFF. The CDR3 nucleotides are TGCAGCGTTGAGCGGTCACGCTCCTACAATGAGCAGTTCTTC.

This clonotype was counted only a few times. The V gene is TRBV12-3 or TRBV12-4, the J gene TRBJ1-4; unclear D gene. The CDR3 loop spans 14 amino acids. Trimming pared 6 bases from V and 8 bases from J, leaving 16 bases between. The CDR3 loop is CASSRPGVNEKLFF. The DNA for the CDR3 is TGTGCCAGCAGCAGACCCGGGGTGAACGAAAAACTGTTTTTT.

CDR3 bases: TGTGCCAGCAGCCCATTGGGGCATTATGGCTACACCTTC. The encoded protein is CASSPLGHYGYTF. The genes are TRBV7-2 and TRBJ1-2, with D perhaps matching TRBD1 (5 bases). Germline V gives CDR1 SGHTA, CDR2 FQGNSA. The CDR3 spans 13 residues. The V end was cut by 5 bases, the J end by 5 bases, with 12 bases between.

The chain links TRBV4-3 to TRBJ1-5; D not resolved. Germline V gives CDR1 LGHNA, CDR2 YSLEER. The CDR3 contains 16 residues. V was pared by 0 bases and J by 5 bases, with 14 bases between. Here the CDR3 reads CASSQDTGGPYQPQHF. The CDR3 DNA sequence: TGCGCCAGCAGCCAAGATACCGGAGGCCCTTATCAGCCCCAGCATTTT.

The CDR3 region is CASSTGTGDWDEQFF. CDR3 sequence (DNA): TGTGCCAGCAGTACCGGGACAGGGGACTGGGATGAGCAGTTCTTC. The J gene is TRBJ2-1, the V gene TRBV12-3 or TRBV12-4, with 10 bases matching TRBD1. CDR3 length: 15 residues. V gave up 5 bases and J gave up 8 bases; unmatched junction bases: 9.

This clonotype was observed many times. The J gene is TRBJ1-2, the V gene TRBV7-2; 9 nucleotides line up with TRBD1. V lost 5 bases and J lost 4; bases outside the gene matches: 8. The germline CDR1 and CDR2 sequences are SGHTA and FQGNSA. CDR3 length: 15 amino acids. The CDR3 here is CASSLGQGVLYGYTF. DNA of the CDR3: TGTGCCAGCAGCCTGGGACAGGGTGTTCTCTATGGCTACACCTTC.

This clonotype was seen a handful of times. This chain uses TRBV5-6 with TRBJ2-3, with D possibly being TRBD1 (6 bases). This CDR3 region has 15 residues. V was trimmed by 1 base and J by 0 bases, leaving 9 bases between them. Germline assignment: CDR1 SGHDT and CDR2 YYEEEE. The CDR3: CASSLWGRSTDTQYF. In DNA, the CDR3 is TGTGCCAGCAGCTTGTGGGGGCGGAGCACAGATACGCAGTATTTT.

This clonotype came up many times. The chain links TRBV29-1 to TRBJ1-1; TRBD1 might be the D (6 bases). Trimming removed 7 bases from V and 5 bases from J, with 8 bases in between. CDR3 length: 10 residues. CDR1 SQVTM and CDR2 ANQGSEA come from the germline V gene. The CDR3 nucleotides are TGCAGCGGAAGGGGGACTGAAGCTTTCTTT. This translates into CSGRGTEAFF. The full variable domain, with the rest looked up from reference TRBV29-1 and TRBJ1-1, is SAVISQKPSRDICQRGTSLTIQCQVDSQVTMMFWYRQQPGQSLTLIATANQGSEATYESGFVIDKFPISRPNLTFSTLTVSNMSPEDSSIYLCSGRGTEAFFGQGTRLTVV.

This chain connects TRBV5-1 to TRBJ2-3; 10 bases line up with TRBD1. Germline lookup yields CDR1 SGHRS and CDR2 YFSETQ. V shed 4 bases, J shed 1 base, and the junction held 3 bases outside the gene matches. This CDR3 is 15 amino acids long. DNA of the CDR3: TGCGCCAGCAGCGCCGGGACAGGGGGCACAGATACGCAGTATTTT. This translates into CASSAGTGGTDTQYF. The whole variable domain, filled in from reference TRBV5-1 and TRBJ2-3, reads KAGVTQTPRYLIKTRGQQVTLSCSPISGHRSVSWYQQTPGQGLQFLFEYFSETQRNKGNFPGRFSGRQFSNSRSEMNVSTLELGDSALYLCASSAGTGGTDTQYFGPGTRLTVL.

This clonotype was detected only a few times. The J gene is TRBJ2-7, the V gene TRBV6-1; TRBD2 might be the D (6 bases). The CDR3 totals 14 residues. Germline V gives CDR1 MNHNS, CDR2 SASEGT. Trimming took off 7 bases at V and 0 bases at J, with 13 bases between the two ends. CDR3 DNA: TGTGCCAGCAACTACGGGGGTAGCTCCTACGAGCAGTACTTC. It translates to CASNYGGSSYEQYF.

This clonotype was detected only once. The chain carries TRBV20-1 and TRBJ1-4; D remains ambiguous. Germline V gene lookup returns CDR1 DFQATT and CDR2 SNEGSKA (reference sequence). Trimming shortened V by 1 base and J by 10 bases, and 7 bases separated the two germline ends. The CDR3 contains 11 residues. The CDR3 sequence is CSARGWGKLFF. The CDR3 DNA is TGCAGTGCTAGAGGGTGGGGAAAACTGTTTTTT.

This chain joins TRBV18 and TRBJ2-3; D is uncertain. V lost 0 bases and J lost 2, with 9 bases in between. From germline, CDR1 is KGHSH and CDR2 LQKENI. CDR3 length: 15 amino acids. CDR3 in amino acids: CASSPPRQNTDTQYF. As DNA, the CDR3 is TGTGCCAGCTCACCACCCCGTCAGAACACAGATACGCAGTATTTT.

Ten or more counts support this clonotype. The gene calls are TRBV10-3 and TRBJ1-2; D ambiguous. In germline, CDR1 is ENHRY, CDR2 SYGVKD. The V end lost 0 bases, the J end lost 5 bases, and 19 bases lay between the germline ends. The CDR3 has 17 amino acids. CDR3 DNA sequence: TGTGCCATCAGTGAGTCGATGGAGATGGGGAGGCTTTATGGCTACACCTTC. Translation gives CAISESMEMGRLYGYTF.